This is a list of T cell receptor beta chains from one sample in a study of OX40 agonist ivuxolimab in advanced cancers. TCRdb's copy holds only in-frame clones and misses some; the assay was immunoSEQ multiplex PCR. The sample contains about 39,000 clones, more than 80% of which appear only once. The material was CD4+ or CD8+ T cells sorted from blood, obtained in a trial of the OX40 agonist ivuxolimab. The receptors here all came from an adult with an advanced solid tumor such as melanoma, head and neck, liver or kidney cancer. The CDR3 runs from the conserved cysteine through the conserved F or W. Each record gives: clone size, D gene, J gene, V gene, CDR3 protein, CDR3 DNA. D genes are given only for firm matches. Not every row has a clone size; where given, it reads once, few, many or a size class.

>few|TRBD1|TRBJ2-1|TRBV10-3
CATKGQITYNEQFF
TGTGCCACGAAGGGACAGATCACTTACAATGAGCAGTTCTTC
>-|TRBD2|TRBJ2-3|TRBV6-1
CASSPGLGLGDTQYF
TGTGCCAGCAGTCCGGGACTAGGCCTCGGAGATACGCAGTATTTT
>-|-|TRBJ2-5|TRBV5-1
CASSPLVGGEETQYF
TGCGCCAGCAGCCCTTTGGTTGGAGGGGAAGAGACCCAGTACTTC
>-|TRBD2|TRBJ2-1|TRBV5-4
CASSSGLAGDNEQFF
TGTGCCAGCAGCTCTGGACTAGCGGGGGACAATGAGCAGTTCTTC
>-|-|TRBJ2-5|TRBV29-1
CSVESRPGRREETQYF
TGCAGCGTTGAATCCCGGCCGGGGCGACGGGAAGAGACCCAGTACTTC
>-|-|TRBJ2-1|TRBV2
CASNERNYNEQFF
TGTGCCAGCAACGAGCGGAACTACAATGAGCAGTTCTTC
>-|-|TRBJ1-2|TRBV7-9
CASSYAGDNYGYTF
TGTGCCAGCAGCTACGCGGGGGATAACTATGGCTACACCTTC
>-|-|TRBJ2-1|TRBV5-4
CASSLDQGTYNEQFF
TGTGCCAGCAGCCTCGACCAGGGCACCTACAATGAGCAGTTCTTC
>-|-|TRBJ2-1|TRBV29-1
CSVEMRGHYNEQFF
TGCAGCGTTGAAATGCGAGGACACTACAATGAGCAGTTCTTC
>-|-|TRBJ1-1|TRBV2
CATHGGGTEAFF
TGTGCCACTCACGGGGGAGGCACTGAAGCTTTCTTT
>-|-|TRBJ2-3|TRBV25-1
CASSEYDKGGPTDTQYF
TGTGCCAGCAGTGAATATGATAAGGGGGGACCCACAGATACGCAGTATTTT
>-|-|TRBJ2-5|TRBV11-2
CASSWAGMETQYF
TGTGCCAGCAGCTGGGCAGGGATGGAGACCCAGTACTTC
>-|-|TRBJ1-3|TRBV11-2
CASSPPVGTDSGNTIYF
TGTGCCAGCAGCCCACCGGTTGGGACTGACTCTGGAAACACCATATATTTT
>-|-|TRBJ1-2|TRBV5-1
CASSSTTGTRGGYTF
TGCGCCAGCAGCTCCACCACCGGGACACGAGGGGGCTACACCTTC
>once|TRBD1|TRBJ1-1|TRBV7-9
CASSSGTVLNTEAFF
TGTGCCAGCAGCTCGGGGACAGTGCTGAACACTGAAGCTTTCTTT
>-|-|TRBJ2-3|TRBV4-1
CASSQVPFGTDTQYF
TGCGCCAGCAGCCAAGTCCCGTTTGGCACAGATACGCAGTATTTT
>-|-|TRBJ2-7|TRBV7-8
CASSLALARSSYEQYF
TGTGCCAGCAGCTTAGCGCTCGCGAGGAGCTCCTACGAGCAGTACTTC
>once|TRBD1|TRBJ2-3|TRBV6-1
CATGDRGPTDTQYF
TGTGCCACCGGGGACAGGGGCCCGACAGATACGCAGTATTTT
>-|-|TRBJ1-1|TRBV20-1
CSARQYTEAFF
TGCAGTGCTAGACAGTACACTGAAGCTTTCTTT
>-|-|TRBJ1-5|TRBV4-2
CASSQEISDQPQHF
TGTGCCAGCAGCCAAGAAATTTCGGATCAGCCCCAGCATTTT
>once|-|TRBJ2-5|TRBV4-2
CASSQGPQETQYF
TGTGCCAGCAGCCAAGGACCCCAAGAGACCCAGTACTTC
>-|-|TRBJ1-2|TRBV7-2
CASSPERRIYGYTF
TGTGCCAGCAGCCCCGAGCGGAGGATCTATGGCTACACCTTC
>-|-|TRBJ2-2|TRBV14
CASSPFFLNTGELFF
TGTGCCAGCAGCCCCTTTTTTCTCAACACCGGGGAGCTGTTTTTT
>-|TRBD2|TRBJ2-1|TRBV13
CASSLIGLAGNNEQFF
TGTGCCAGCAGCTTAATTGGCCTAGCGGGGAACAATGAGCAGTTCTTC
>-|-|TRBJ1-2|TRBV1
CTSSRWTLTGHPPLYTF
TGCACCAGCAGCCGATGGACGCTGACGGGACACCCTCCTCTTTACACCTTC
>once|-|TRBJ2-5|TRBV4-1
CASSQDLGTGETQYF
TGCGCCAGCAGCCAAGATTTAGGGACGGGAGAGACCCAGTACTTC
>-|TRBD1|TRBJ1-2|TRBV7-2
CASSLREGAGYGYTF
TGTGCCAGCAGCCTCCGGGAGGGGGCTGGTTATGGCTACACCTTC
>few|-|TRBJ1-2|TRBV7-2
CASSLAGSYGYTF
TGTGCCAGCAGCTTAGCGGGGTCCTATGGCTACACCTTC